This T cell receptor beta chain comes out of a study of CD49a tissue-resident CD8 T cells in human skin (dated by TCRdb to about 2017). For context, the study as a whole: Subsets of tissue-resident memory CD8+ T cells in human skin, defined by their expression of CD49a, CD69 and CD103, were what the study examined.

Turning to this clone: Its recognized antigen is unknown. It has no much larger one-base neighbor in the sample; base qualities were not kept.

A distance of 14 bases separates the germline ends of V and J, which lose 4 bases and 3 bases respectively. The CDR3, from cysteine to phenylalanine, totals 14 residues. Only the CDR3 part of the read is kept: 42 bases, read in frame from the first base. From a lookup of the germline V gene, CDR1 and CDR2 are SGDLS and YYNGEE. For a handful of healthy donors, CD8+ T cells were sorted from blood, dermis and epidermis, and the TCR beta CDR3 regions of these cells were analysed. Both blood and skin samples were provided by each TCR-sequenced donor, and all TCR-sequenced donors were healthy individuals. CD8+ T cell populations were isolated by sorting before TCR beta sequencing. Skin was separated into dermal and epidermal compartments before T cells were analysed. The library was made by the immunoSEQ multiplex PCR assay. The authors' analysis ran thus. Across the sorted blood, dermal and epidermal CD8+ T cell populations, TCR V beta family usage frequencies were compared. TCRdb obtained this table from immuneACCESS and retained in-frame rearrangements with V and J assigned. These tables miss some clones; where compared with another copy, unresolved V genes account for less than half of the shortfall, and the remainder is unexplained. V and J calls and clone size are those listed in that table; D and trimming were worked out from the DNA. Present in this sample are some 1,000 clones, about 74% of which were seen just once. Jointly, the top ten make up roughly 25% of the sample.

The TCR comes from a human donor in good health. The donor label of this sample is uncertain. This chain joins TRBV9 to TRBJ2-7, with a weak D call of TRBD1 (6 bases match). Sequenced input: CD103- CD8+ T cells sorted from skin dermis. The CDR3 here reads CASSHGGSGYEQYF. The DNA reads as follows: TGTGCCAGCAGCCATGGGGGCTCAGGCTACGAGCAGTACTTC.